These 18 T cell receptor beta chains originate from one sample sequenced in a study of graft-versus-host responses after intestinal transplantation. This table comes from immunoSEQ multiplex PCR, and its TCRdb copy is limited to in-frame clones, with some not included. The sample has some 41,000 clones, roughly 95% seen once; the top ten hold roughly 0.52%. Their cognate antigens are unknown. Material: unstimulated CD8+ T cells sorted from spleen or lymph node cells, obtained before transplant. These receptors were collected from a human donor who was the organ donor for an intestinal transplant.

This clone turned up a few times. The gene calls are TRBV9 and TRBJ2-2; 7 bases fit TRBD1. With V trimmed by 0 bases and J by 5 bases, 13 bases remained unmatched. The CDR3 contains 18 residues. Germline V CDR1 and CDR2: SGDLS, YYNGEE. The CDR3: CASSVDGGRQGKTGELFF. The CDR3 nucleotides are TGTGCCAGCAGCGTAGATGGAGGAAGACAGGGAAAAACCGGGGAGCTGTTTTTT.

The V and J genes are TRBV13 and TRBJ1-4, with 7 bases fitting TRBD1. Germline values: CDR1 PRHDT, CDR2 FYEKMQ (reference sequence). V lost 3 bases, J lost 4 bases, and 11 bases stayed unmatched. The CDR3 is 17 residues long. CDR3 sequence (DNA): TGTGCCAGCAGCTTGACTCTCGGGACAGAGGATAATGAAAAACTGTTTTTT. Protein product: CASSLTLGTEDNEKLFF.

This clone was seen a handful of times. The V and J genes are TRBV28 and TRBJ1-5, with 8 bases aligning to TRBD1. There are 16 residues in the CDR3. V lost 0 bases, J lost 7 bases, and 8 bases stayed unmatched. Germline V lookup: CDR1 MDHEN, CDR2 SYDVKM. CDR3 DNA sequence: TGTGCCAGCAGTTTATGGGGCAGGGGGCGCGGGCAGCCCCAGCATTTT. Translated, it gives CASSLWGRGRGQPQHF. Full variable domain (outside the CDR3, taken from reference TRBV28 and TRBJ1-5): DVKVTQSSRYLVKRTGEKVFLECVQDMDHENMFWYRQDPGLGLRLIYFSYDVKMKEKGDIPEGYSVSREKKERFSLILESASTNQTSMYLCASSLWGRGRGQPQHFGDGTRLSIL.

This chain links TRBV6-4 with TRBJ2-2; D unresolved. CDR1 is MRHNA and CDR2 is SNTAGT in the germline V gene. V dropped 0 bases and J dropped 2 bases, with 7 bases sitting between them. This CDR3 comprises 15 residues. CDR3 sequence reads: CASSDSSVNTGELFF. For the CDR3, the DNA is TGTGCCAGCAGTGACTCGAGTGTAAACACCGGGGAGCTGTTTTTT.

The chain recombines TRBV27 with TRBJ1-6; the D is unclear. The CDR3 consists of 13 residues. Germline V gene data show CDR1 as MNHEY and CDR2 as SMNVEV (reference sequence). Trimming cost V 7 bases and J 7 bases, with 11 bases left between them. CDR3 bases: TGTGCCAGCATGACGGGCGCAAATTCACCCCTCCACTTT. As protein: CASMTGANSPLHF.

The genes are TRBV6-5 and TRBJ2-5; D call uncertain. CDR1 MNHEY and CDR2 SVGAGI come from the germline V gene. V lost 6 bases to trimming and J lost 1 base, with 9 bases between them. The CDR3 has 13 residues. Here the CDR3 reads CASSEIFQETQYF. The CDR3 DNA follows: TGTGCCAGCAGCGAGATTTTCCAAGAGACCCAGTACTTC.

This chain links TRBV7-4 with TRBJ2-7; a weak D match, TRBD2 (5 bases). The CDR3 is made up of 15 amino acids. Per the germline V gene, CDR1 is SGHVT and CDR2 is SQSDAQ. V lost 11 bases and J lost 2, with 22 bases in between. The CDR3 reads CAEPTGMQITYEQYF. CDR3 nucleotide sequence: TGTGCCGAGCCCACCGGGATGCAAATTACCTACGAGCAGTACTTC.

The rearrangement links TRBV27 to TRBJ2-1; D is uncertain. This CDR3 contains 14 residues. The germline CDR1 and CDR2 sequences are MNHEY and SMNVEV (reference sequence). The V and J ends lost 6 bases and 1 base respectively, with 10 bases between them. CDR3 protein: CASSRLVSYNEQFF. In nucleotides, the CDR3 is TGTGCCAGCAGCCGTCTGGTTTCCTACAATGAGCAGTTCTTC.

CDR3 coding DNA: TGTGCCAGCAGCCACTACCGGGACAGACAAGAGACCCAGTACTTC. This gives the protein CASSHYRDRQETQYF. This chain joins TRBV13 and TRBJ2-5; 7 bases align to TRBD1. The V gene end was trimmed by 5 bases and the J gene end by 2 bases; junction bases not matched to a gene: 8. CDR1 is PRHDT and CDR2 is FYEKMQ in the germline V gene (reference sequence). The CDR3 has 15 amino acids.

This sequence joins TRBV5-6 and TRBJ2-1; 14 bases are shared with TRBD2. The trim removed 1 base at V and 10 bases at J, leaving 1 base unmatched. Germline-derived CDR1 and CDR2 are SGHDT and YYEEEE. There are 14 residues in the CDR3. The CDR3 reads CASSLWTSGGEQFF. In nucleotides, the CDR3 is TGTGCCAGCAGCTTGTGGACTAGCGGGGGGGAGCAGTTCTTC.

The CDR3 sequence: CASFPGGGSDTQYF. The DNA of the CDR3 is TGCGCCAGCTTCCCCGGCGGGGGTTCAGATACGCAGTATTTT. The rearrangement links TRBV5-1 to TRBJ2-3; TRBD2 aligns across 7 bases. There are 14 residues in the CDR3. V was clipped by 7 bases and J by 4 bases; unmatched bases: 9. CDR1 is SGHRS, CDR2 YFSETQ, per germline.

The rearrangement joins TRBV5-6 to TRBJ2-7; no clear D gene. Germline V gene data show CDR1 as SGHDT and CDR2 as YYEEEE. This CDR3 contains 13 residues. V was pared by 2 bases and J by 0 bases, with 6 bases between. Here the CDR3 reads CASSLLTSYEQYF. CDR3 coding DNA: TGTGCCAGCAGCTTACTCACCTCCTACGAGCAGTACTTC.

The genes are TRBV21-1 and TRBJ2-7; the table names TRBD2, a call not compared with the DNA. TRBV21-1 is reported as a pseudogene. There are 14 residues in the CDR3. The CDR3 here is CASSKGGGFGEQYF. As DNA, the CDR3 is TGTGCCAGCAGCAAAGGGGGAGGGTTCGGCGAGCAGTACTTC.

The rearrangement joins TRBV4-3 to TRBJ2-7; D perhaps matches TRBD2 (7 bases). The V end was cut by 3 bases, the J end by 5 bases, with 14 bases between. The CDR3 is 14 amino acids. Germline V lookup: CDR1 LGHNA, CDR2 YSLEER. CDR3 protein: CASSQGRGGHEQYF. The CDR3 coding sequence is TGCGCCAGCAGCCAGGGTAGGGGGGGGCACGAGCAGTACTTC.

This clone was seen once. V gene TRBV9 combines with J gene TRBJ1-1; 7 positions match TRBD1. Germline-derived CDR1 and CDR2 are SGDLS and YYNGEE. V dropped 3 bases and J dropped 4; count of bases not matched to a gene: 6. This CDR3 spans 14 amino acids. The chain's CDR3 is CASSAEGAGTEAFF. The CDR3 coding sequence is TGTGCCAGCAGCGCCGAGGGGGCTGGCACTGAAGCTTTCTTT.

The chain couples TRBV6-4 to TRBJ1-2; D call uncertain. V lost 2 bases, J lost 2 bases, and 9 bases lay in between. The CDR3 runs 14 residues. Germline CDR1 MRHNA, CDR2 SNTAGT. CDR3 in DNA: TGTGCCAGCAGTGACCGCTTAAACAACTATGGCTACACCTTC. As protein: CASSDRLNNYGYTF.

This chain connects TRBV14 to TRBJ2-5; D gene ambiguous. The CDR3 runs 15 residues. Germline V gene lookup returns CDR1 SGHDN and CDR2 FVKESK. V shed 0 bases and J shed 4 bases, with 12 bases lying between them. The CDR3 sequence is CASSQEMGSGETQYF. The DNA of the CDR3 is TGTGCCAGCAGCCAAGAAATGGGATCTGGAGAGACCCAGTACTTC.

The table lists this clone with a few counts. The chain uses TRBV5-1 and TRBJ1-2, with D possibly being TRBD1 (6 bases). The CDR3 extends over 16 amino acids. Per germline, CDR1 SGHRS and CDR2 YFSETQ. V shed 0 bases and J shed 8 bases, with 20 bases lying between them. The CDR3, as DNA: TGCGCCAGCAGCTTGGGGAATTGGGGGCCGTTCGAGGGCTACACCTTC. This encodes CASSLGNWGPFEGYTF.